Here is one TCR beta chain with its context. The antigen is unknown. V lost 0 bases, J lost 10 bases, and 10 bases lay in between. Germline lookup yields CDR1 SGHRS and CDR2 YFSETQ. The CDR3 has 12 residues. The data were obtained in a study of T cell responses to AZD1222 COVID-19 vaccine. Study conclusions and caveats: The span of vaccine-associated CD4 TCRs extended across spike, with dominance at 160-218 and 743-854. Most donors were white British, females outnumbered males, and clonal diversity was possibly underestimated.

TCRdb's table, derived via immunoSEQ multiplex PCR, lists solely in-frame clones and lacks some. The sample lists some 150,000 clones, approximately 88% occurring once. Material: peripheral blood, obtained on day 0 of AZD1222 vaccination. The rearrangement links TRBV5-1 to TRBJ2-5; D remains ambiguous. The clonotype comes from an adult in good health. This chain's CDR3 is CASSLGSRNQYF. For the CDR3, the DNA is TGCGCCAGCAGCTTGGGGAGTCGGAACCAGTACTTC.